The 25 T cell receptor beta chains below come from one sample, sequenced in a study of CD8 T cells in Susac syndrome. Random hexamers were used to reverse transcribe about 0.45 to 1 ug of RNA. One entry per CDR3 protein, called by TCRdb with MiXCR from the immunoSEQ multiplex PCR reads. The data show some 190,000 distinct CDR3 sequences, over 85% seen once. Source material: CD4+ T cells from PBMCs. Receptors were obtained from a human donor in good health.

V is TRBV4-3 and J is TRBJ1-1; D is ambiguous. V was trimmed by 0 bases and J by 1 base, leaving 9 bases between them. The CDR3 sequence is 15 residues long. The germline V gene encodes CDR1 LGHNA and CDR2 YSLEER. The CDR3 is CASSQDPQSNTEAFF. The CDR3 DNA reads TGCGCCAGCAGCCAAGATCCCCAGTCGAACACTGAAGCTTTCTTT.

The rearrangement links TRBV20-1 to TRBJ2-3; 9 bases line up with TRBD1. Germline CDR1 DFQATT, CDR2 SNEGSKA (reference sequence). The CDR3 length is 15 residues. With 5 bases clipped from V and 3 bases from J, the junction kept 9 bases outside the gene matches. CDR3 region: CSAPPGTGRTDTQYF. The CDR3 nucleotides are TGCAGTGCTCCCCCCGGGACAGGGAGGACAGATACGCAGTATTTT.

This rearrangement joins TRBV30 to TRBJ1-1; D is ambiguous. This CDR3 has 13 amino acids. Germline assignment: CDR1 GTSNPN and CDR2 SVGIG (reference sequence). Trimming pared 4 bases from V and 0 bases from J, leaving 9 bases between. The CDR3 nucleotides read TGTGCCTGGATGGACGGTATGAACACTGAAGCTTTCTTT. This gives the protein CAWMDGMNTEAFF. Using reference TRBV30 and TRBJ1-1 for the parts outside the CDR3, the full variable domain is SQTIHQWPATLVQPVGSPLSLECTVEGTSNPNLYWYRQAAGRGLQLLFYSVGIGQISSEVPQNLSASRPQDRQFILSSKKLLLSDSGFYLCAWMDGMNTEAFFGQGTRLTVV.

The chain uses TRBV5-1 and TRBJ1-3; D ambiguous. The CDR3 loop spans 12 amino acids. Germline CDR1 and CDR2: SGHRS and YFSETQ. V was trimmed by 0 bases and J by 4 bases, leaving 2 bases between them. CDR3 loop: CASSLEGNTIYF. The DNA of the CDR3 is TGCGCCAGCAGCTTGGAAGGAAACACCATATATTTT.

The chain carries TRBV6-2 or TRBV6-3 and TRBJ2-7; D is ambiguous. CDR1 MNHEY and CDR2 SVGEGT come from the germline V gene. Between the trimmed V and J ends, which lost 4 bases and 0 bases, there was a span of 7 bases. CDR3 length: 13 amino acids. CDR3 protein: CASSSPSSYEQYV. The CDR3 DNA follows: TGTGCCAGCAGTTCCCCCAGCTCCTACGAGCAGTACGTC.

The chain is built from TRBV28 and TRBJ1-6, with 7 bases lining up with TRBD1. Germline assignment: CDR1 MDHEN and CDR2 SYDVKM. The trim removed 6 bases at V and 11 bases at J, leaving 10 bases unmatched. This CDR3 has 14 residues. The CDR3, as DNA: TGTGCCAGCAGCGGGAGACAGGGAGGGGCACCCCTCCACTTT. Its protein is CASSGRQGGAPLHF.

The J gene is TRBJ2-2, the V gene TRBV20-1, with 9 bases that match TRBD2. V gave up 0 bases and J gave up 9 bases; unmatched junction bases: 8. Germline CDR1 reads DFQATT; CDR2 reads SNEGSKA (reference sequence). The CDR3 sequence is 15 residues long. This CDR3 reads CSARDPLAGRRELFF. DNA for the CDR3: TGCAGTGCTAGAGATCCCCTAGCGGGGAGGAGGGAGCTGTTTTTT.

The V call is TRBV28, the J call TRBJ1-2; maybe TRBD1 (5 bases). The CDR3 is 14 amino acids. Trimming took off 5 bases at V and 6 bases at J, with 16 bases between the two ends. Germline lookup yields CDR1 MDHEN and CDR2 SYDVKM. CDR3 amino acids: CASSLPGRNDGYTF. The CDR3 nucleotides read TGTGCCAGCAGTCTACCGGGACGTAATGATGGCTACACCTTC.

In its sample, this clonotype was seen once. The chain couples TRBV29-1 to TRBJ2-5; possible D gene TRBD2, 5 bases. Between the trimmed V and J ends, which lost 0 bases and 7 bases, there was a span of 6 bases. Germline V CDR1 and CDR2: SQVTM, ANQGSEA. The CDR3 is 11 amino acids. The CDR3 is CSVEDRGTQYF. Written as DNA, the CDR3 is TGCAGCGTTGAAGATCGGGGGACCCAGTACTTC.

The rearrangement joins TRBV20-1 to TRBJ2-7, with a weak D call TRBD2 (6 bases). The ends were cut back, 0 bases at V and 4 bases at J, with 10 bases in the middle. Per the germline V gene, CDR1 is DFQATT and CDR2 is SNEGSKA (reference sequence). This CDR3 spans 13 amino acids. The CDR3 DNA reads TGCAGTGCTAGAGATGTGACTAGTTACGAGCAGTACGTC. Protein product: CSARDVTSYEQYV.

The chain is built from TRBV5-1 and TRBJ1-5; no definite D call. The CDR3 has 13 residues. Germline CDR1 and CDR2: SGHRS and YFSETQ. Trimming pared 7 bases from V and 5 bases from J, leaving 13 bases between. The CDR3 region is CASASDPDQPQHF. The CDR3 region has the DNA TGCGCCAGCGCCAGTGATCCCGATCAGCCCCAGCATTTT.

V is TRBV13 and J is TRBJ2-1; 9 nucleotides agree with TRBD2. Germline lookup yields CDR1 PRHDT and CDR2 FYEKMQ (reference sequence). This CDR3 is built from 13 residues. The trim removed 7 bases at V and 9 bases at J, leaving 7 bases unmatched. CDR3 residues: CASNSGRGSEQFF. CDR3 DNA sequence: TGTGCCAGCAATAGCGGGAGAGGGAGTGAGCAGTTCTTC.

Only one count was recorded for this clonotype. This chain joins TRBV20-1 and TRBJ2-7; D tentatively reads TRBD1 or TRBD2 (5 bases each). CDR3 length: 14 residues. Trimming left V 0 bases short and J 3 bases short, with 12 bases between. Germline V gene sequence: CDR1 DFQATT, CDR2 SNEGSKA (reference sequence). The CDR3 DNA reads TGCAGTGCTAGAGATGACAGAGGGAACTACGAGCAGTACTTC. This gives the protein CSARDDRGNYEQYF.

J is TRBJ1-5 and V is TRBV20-1; 8 bases are shared with TRBD1. The J segment lost 1 base and the V segment lost 5 bases, leaving 1 base of the junction unmatched. CDR1 is DFQATT, CDR2 SNEGSKA, per germline (reference sequence). CDR3 length: 13 amino acids. CDR3 residues: CSAGQGSNQPQHF. The CDR3 DNA reads as TGCAGTGCTGGACAGGGCAGCAATCAGCCCCAGCATTTT.

This clonotype has more than one count but fewer than ten. V is TRBV5-4 and J is TRBJ2-3; no clear D. Germline lookup yields CDR1 SGHNT and CDR2 YYREEE (reference sequence). Trimming cost V 4 bases and J 1 base, with 10 bases left between them. CDR3 length: 14 amino acids. CDR3 loop: CASSHLQGTDTQYF. Here the CDR3 DNA reads TGTGCCAGCAGCCATTTACAAGGCACAGATACGCAGTATTTT.

This rearrangement joins TRBV3-1 to TRBJ1-2, with TRBD1 matching over 7 bases. The length of the CDR3 is 14 residues. V shed 4 bases and J 3 bases; nucleotides not matched to a gene: 5. CDR1 is LGHDT, CDR2 YNNKEL, per germline (reference sequence). CDR3 in amino acids: CASSLLDRDYGYTF. CDR3 bases: TGTGCCAGCAGCCTACTCGACAGGGACTATGGCTACACCTTC. The entire variable domain, with the rest obtained from reference TRBV3-1 and TRBJ1-2, is as follows: DTAVSQTPKYLVTQMGNDKSIKCEQNLGHDTMYWYKQDSKKFLKIMFSYNNKELIINETVPNRFSPKSPDKAHLNLHINSLELGDSAVYFCASSLLDRDYGYTFGSGTRLTVV.

Here the CDR3 reads CASSYRDGYTGELFF. In DNA form, the CDR3 reads TGCGCCAGCAGTTACCGGGACGGGTACACCGGGGAGCTGTTTTTT. This rearrangement joins TRBV5-1 to TRBJ2-2; possibly TRBD1 or TRBD2 for D (5 bases each). The V end was cut by 5 bases, the J end by 3 bases, with 14 bases between. Germline values: CDR1 SGHRS, CDR2 YFSETQ. The CDR3 has 15 residues.

The chain employs TRBV6-5 and TRBJ2-5; 7 nucleotides align to TRBD2. This CDR3 has 17 amino acids. Germline loops: CDR1 MNHEY, CDR2 SVGAGI. After removal of 1 base from V and 1 base from J, the junction contained 9 bases not matched to a gene. CDR3 DNA sequence: TGTGCCAGCAGTTACTTGCAGCGGGGAGTATGCCAAGAGACCCAGTACTTC. Protein sequence: CASSYLQRGVCQETQYF.

V gene TRBV18 combines with J gene TRBJ2-7; D is unclear. From germline, CDR1 is KGHSH and CDR2 LQKENI. The CDR3 extends over 13 amino acids. V was shortened by 3 bases and J by 7 bases, with 13 bases between the two germline ends. The CDR3, as DNA: TGTGCCAGCTCACCCCAAAAAGACGGGGAGCAGTACTTC. Translating gives CASSPQKDGEQYF.

J is TRBJ2-7 and V is TRBV7-9; unclear D gene. Germline V lookup: CDR1 SEHNR, CDR2 FQNEAQ (reference sequence). The ends were cut back, 7 bases at V and 1 base at J, with 14 bases in the middle. This CDR3 has 14 residues. The CDR3 coding sequence is TGTGCCAGCATTCGAGACACGGCTTCCTACGAGCAGTACTTC. It translates to CASIRDTASYEQYF.

This rearrangement joins TRBV27 to TRBJ1-6; D is unresolved. This CDR3 contains 15 residues. Trimming stripped 10 bases from V and 7 bases from J, with 20 bases between. Germline CDR1 is MNHEY and CDR2 is SMNVEV (reference sequence). CDR3 nucleotides: TGTGCCACCCGAGTTCTTGTTCTAGAAAATTCACCCCTCCACTTT. Protein product: CATRVLVLENSPLHF.

V and J are TRBV5-6 and TRBJ1-5, with a tentative D call TRBD1 (5 bases). The CDR3 has 14 residues. Between the trimmed V and J ends, which lost 7 bases and 3 bases, there was a span of 14 bases. CDR1 is SGHDT and CDR2 is YYEEEE in the germline V gene. The CDR3 nucleotides read TGTGCCAGCCGTCGGGGGGGTAACAATCAGCCCCAGCATTTT. Translated, it gives CASRRGGNNQPQHF.

The genes are TRBV18 and TRBJ2-3; D is possibly TRBD2 (5 bases). Germline CDR1 is KGHSH and CDR2 is LQKENI. This CDR3 has 16 amino acids. The V gene lost 3 bases and the J gene lost 2 bases, with 15 bases spanning the gap. CDR3 sequence reads: CASSPAGSGYTDTQYF. The CDR3 DNA reads TGTGCCAGCTCACCGGCGGGCAGCGGCTACACAGATACGCAGTATTTT.

This sequence joins TRBV20-1 and TRBJ2-3; a weak D match, TRBD2 (6 bases). The CDR3 has 14 amino acids. Germline V gene lookup returns CDR1 DFQATT and CDR2 SNEGSKA (reference sequence). Trimming took 1 base from V and 2 from J, leaving 10 bases between them. The CDR3 protein is CSARAGGPTDTQYF. The DNA for the CDR3 is TGCAGTGCTAGAGCTGGAGGGCCCACAGATACGCAGTATTTT.

CDR3 nucleotide sequence: TGTGCCTGGAAGAGAGGAGGTGAGCAGTTCTTC. Encoded protein: CAWKRGGEQFF. The V gene is TRBV30, the J gene TRBJ2-1, with D possibly being TRBD2 (5 bases). The CDR3 is 11 residues long. V lost 4 bases to trimming and J lost 9 bases, with 10 bases between them. CDR1 and CDR2 from the germline V gene are GTSNPN and SVGIG (reference sequence).